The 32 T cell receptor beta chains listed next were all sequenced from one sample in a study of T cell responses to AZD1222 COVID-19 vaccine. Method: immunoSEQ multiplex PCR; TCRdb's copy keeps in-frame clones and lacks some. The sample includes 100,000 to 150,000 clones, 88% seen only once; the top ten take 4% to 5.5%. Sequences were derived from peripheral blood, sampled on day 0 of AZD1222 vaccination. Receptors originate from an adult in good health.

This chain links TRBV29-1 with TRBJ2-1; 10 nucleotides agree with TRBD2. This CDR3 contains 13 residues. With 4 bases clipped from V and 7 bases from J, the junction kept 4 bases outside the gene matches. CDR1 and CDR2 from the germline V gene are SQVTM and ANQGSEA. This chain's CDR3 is CSVGLAGSNEQFF. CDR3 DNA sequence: TGCAGCGTTGGACTAGCGGGTTCGAATGAGCAGTTCTTC.

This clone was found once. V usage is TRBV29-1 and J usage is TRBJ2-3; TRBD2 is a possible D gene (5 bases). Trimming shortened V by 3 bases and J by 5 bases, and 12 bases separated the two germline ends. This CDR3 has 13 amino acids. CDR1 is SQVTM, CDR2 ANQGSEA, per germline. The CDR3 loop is CSVDRGYEDTQYF. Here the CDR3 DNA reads TGCAGCGTTGACCGGGGATACGAAGATACGCAGTATTTT.

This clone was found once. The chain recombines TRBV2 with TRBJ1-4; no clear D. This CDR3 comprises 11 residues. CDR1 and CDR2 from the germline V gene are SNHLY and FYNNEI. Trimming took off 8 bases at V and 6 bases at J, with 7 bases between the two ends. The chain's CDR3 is CASRRDEKLFF. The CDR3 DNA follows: TGTGCCAGCCGACGGGATGAAAAACTGTTTTTT. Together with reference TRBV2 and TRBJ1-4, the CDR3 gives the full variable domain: EPEVTQTPSHQVTQMGQEVILRCVPISNHLYFYWYRQILGQKVEFLVSFYNNEISEKSEIFDDQFSVERPDGSNFTLKIRSTKLEDSAMYFCASRRDEKLFFGSGTQLSVL.

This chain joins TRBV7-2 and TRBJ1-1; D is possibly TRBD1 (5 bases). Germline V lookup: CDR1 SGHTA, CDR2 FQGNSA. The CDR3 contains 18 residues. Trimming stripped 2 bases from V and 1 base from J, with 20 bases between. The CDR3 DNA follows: TGTGCCAGCAGCTTACGTGGGGGTATAGGCCACTCGAACACTGAAGCTTTCTTT. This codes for CASSLRGGIGHSNTEAFF.

The chain's CDR3 is CASSSQGRYEKLFF. CDR3 nucleotides: TGTGCCAGTAGTAGCCAGGGGCGGTATGAAAAACTGTTTTTT. The rearrangement links TRBV19 to TRBJ1-4, with a tentative D call TRBD1 (6 bases). This CDR3 region has 14 residues. The germline CDR1 and CDR2 sequences are LNHDA and SQIVND (reference sequence). V gave up 4 bases and J gave up 6 bases, with 12 bases separating them.

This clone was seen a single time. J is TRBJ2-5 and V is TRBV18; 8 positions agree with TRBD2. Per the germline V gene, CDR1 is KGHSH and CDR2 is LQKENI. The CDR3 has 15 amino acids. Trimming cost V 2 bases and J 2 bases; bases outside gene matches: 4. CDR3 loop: CASSPTSGAQETQYF. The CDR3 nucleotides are TGTGCCAGCTCACCAACTAGCGGAGCGCAAGAGACCCAGTACTTC.

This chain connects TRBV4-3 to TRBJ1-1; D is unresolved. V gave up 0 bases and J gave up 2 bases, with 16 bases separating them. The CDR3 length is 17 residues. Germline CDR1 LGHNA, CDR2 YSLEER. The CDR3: CASSQERLNSLNTEAFF. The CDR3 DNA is TGCGCCAGCAGCCAAGAGAGGTTGAACAGCCTAAACACTGAAGCTTTCTTT.

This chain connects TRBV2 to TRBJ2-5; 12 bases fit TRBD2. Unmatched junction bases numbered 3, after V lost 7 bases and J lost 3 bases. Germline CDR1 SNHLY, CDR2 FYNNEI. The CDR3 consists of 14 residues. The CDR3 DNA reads TGTGCCAGCATAAGACTAGCGGGGGAAGAGACCCAGTACTTC. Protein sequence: CASIRLAGEETQYF. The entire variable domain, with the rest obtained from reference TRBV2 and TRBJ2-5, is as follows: EPEVTQTPSHQVTQMGQEVILRCVPISNHLYFYWYRQILGQKVEFLVSFYNNEISEKSEIFDDQFSVERPDGSNFTLKIRSTKLEDSAMYFCASIRLAGEETQYFGPGTRLLVL.

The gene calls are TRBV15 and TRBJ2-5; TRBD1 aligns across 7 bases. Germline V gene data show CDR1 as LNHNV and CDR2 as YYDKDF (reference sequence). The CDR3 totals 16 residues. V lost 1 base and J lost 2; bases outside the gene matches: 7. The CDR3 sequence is CATSRVQGGRQETQYF. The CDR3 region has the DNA TGTGCCACCAGCAGAGTACAAGGGGGCAGACAAGAGACCCAGTACTTC.

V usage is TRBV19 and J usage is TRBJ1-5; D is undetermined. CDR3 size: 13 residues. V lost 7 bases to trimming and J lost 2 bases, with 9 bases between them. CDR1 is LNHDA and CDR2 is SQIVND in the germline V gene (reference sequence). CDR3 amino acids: CASKATGNQPQHF. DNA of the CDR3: TGTGCCAGTAAGGCAACAGGCAATCAGCCCCAGCATTTT.

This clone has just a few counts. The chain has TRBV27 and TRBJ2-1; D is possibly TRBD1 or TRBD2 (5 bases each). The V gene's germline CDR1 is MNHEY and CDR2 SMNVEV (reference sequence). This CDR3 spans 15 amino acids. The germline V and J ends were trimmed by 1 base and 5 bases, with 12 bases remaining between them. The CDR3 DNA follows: TGTGCCAGCAGTTTATACGGGACCCTGAACAATGAGCAGTTCTTC. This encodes CASSLYGTLNNEQFF.

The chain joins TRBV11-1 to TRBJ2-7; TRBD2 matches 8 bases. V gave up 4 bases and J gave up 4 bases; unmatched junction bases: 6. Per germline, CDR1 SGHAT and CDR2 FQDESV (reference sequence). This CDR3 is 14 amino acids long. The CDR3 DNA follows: TGTGCCAGCAGCTCAGCGGGGGTCGGTTACGAGCAGTACTTC. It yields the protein CASSSAGVGYEQYF.

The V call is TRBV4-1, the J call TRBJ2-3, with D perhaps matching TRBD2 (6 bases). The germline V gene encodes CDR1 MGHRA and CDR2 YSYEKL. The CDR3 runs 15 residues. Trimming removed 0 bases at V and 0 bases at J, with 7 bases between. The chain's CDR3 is CASSQEGRSTDTQYF. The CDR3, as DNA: TGCGCCAGCAGCCAAGAGGGGAGGAGCACAGATACGCAGTATTTT.

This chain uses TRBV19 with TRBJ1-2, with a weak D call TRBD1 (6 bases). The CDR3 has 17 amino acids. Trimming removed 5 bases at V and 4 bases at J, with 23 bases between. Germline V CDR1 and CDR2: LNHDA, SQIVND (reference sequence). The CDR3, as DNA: TGTGCCAGTAGTCCACCGGGACACCGACTCCTTTTCTATGGCTACACCTTC. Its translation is CASSPPGHRLLFYGYTF.

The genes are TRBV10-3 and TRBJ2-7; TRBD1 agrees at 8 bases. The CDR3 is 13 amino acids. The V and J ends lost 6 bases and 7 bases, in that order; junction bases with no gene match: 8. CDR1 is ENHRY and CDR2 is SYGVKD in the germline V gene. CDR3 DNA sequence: TGTGCCATCAGCTCCCTCACAGGGGGAGAGCAGTACTTC. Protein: CAISSLTGGEQYF.

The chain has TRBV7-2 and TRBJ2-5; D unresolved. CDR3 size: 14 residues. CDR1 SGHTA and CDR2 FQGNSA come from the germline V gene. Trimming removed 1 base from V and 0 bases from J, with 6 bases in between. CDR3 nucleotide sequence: TGTGCCAGCAGCTTAGGCGACTACCAAGAGACCCAGTACTTC. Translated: CASSLGDYQETQYF.

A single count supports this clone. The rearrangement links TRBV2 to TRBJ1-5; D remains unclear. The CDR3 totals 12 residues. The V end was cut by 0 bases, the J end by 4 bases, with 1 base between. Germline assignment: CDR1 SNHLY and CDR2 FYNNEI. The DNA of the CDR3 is TGTGCCAGCAGTGAAGCAAATCAGCCCCAGCATTTT. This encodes CASSEANQPQHF.

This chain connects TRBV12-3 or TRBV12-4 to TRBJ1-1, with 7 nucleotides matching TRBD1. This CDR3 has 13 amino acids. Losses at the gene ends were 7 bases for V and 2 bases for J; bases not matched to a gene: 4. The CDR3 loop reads CASTRQGNTEAFF. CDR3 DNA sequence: TGTGCCAGCACCCGACAGGGTAACACTGAAGCTTTCTTT.

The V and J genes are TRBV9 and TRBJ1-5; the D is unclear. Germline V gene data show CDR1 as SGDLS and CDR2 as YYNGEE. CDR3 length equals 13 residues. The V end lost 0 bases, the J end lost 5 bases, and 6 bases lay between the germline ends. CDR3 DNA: TGTGCCAGCAGCGTAGACTTAGATCAGCCCCAGCATTTT. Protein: CASSVDLDQPQHF.

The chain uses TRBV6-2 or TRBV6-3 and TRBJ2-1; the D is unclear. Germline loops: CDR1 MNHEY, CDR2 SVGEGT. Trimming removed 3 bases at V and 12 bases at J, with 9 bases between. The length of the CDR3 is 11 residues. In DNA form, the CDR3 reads TGTGCCAGCAGTTATATAGGGATGCAGTTCTTC. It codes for CASSYIGMQFF.

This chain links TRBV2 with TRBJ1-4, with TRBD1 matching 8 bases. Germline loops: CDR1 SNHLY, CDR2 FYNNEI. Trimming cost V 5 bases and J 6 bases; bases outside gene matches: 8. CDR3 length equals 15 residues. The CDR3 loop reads CASSRDRKAYEKLFF. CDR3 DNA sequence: TGTGCCAGCAGTCGGGACAGGAAGGCCTATGAAAAACTGTTTTTT.

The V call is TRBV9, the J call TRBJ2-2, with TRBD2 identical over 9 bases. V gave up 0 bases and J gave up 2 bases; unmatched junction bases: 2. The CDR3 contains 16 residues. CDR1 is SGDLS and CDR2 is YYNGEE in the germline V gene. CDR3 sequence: CASSVALAGNTGELFF. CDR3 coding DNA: TGTGCCAGCAGCGTAGCGCTAGCGGGAAACACCGGGGAGCTGTTTTTT.

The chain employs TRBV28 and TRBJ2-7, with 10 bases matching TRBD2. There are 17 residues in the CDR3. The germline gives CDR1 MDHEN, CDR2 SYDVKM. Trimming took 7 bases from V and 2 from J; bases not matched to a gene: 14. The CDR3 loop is CASINGGLAGDPYEQYF. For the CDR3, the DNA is TGTGCCAGCATCAATGGGGGGCTAGCGGGAGATCCCTACGAGCAGTACTTC.

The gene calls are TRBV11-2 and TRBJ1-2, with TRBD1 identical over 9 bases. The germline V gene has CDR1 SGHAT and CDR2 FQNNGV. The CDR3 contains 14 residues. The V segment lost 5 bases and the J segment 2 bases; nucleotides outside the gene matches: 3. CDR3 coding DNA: TGTGCCAGCAGCCGCGACAGGGGGAACTATGGCTACACCTTC. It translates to CASSRDRGNYGYTF.

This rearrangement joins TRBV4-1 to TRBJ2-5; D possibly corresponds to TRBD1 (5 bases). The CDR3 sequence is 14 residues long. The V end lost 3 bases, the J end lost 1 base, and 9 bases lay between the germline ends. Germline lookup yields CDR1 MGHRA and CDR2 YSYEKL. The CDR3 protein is CASSHTGSQETQYF. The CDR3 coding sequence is TGCGCCAGCAGCCATACAGGTTCCCAAGAGACCCAGTACTTC.

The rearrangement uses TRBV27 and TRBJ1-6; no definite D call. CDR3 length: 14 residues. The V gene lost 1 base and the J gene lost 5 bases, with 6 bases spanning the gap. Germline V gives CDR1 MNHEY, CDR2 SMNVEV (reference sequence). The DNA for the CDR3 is TGTGCCAGCAGTTTATTACAGCATAATTCACCCCTCCACTTT. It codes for CASSLLQHNSPLHF.

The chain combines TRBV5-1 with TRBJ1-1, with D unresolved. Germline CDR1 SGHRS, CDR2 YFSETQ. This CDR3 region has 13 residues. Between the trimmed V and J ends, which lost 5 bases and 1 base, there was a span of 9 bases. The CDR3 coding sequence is TGCGCCAGCAGAACCCGTCAGAACACTGAAGCTTTCTTT. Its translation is CASRTRQNTEAFF.

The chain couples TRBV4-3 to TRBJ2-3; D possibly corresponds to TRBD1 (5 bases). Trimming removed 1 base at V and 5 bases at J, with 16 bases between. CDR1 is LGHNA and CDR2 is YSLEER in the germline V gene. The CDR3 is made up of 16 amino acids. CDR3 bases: TGCGCCAGCAGCCAAGTTGGCGGCAGGGCAGGAGATACGCAGTATTTT. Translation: CASSQVGGRAGDTQYF.

Written as DNA, the CDR3 is TGTGCCAGCAGTGCCGACAGGGGGCAAGTTGGCTACACCTTC. Translating gives CASSADRGQVGYTF. This chain connects TRBV27 to TRBJ1-2, with 10 bases lining up with TRBD1. With V trimmed by 5 bases and J by 7 bases, 7 bases remained unmatched. CDR3 length equals 14 residues. Germline loops: CDR1 MNHEY, CDR2 SMNVEV (reference sequence).

The CDR3 region is CAWTQDGYSNQPQHF. CDR3 sequence (DNA): TGTGCCTGGACTCAAGACGGCTATAGCAATCAGCCCCAGCATTTT. The V call is TRBV30, the J call TRBJ1-5; D is unresolved. Deletions cut 4 bases from V and 0 bases from J, with 13 bases between. Per germline, CDR1 GTSNPN and CDR2 SVGIG (reference sequence). The CDR3 totals 15 residues.

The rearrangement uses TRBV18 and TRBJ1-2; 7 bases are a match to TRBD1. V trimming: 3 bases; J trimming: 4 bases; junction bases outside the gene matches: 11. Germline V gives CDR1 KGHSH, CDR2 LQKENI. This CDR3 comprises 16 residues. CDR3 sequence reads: CASSPPSQGGGYGYTF. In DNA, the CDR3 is TGTGCCAGCTCACCGCCCTCGCAGGGGGGCGGCTATGGCTACACCTTC.

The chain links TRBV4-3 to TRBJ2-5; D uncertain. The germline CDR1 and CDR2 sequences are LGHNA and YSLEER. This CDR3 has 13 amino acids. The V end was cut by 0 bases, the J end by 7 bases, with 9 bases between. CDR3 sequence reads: CASSQEGWGTQYF. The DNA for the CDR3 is TGCGCCAGCAGCCAAGAGGGATGGGGGACCCAGTACTTC.